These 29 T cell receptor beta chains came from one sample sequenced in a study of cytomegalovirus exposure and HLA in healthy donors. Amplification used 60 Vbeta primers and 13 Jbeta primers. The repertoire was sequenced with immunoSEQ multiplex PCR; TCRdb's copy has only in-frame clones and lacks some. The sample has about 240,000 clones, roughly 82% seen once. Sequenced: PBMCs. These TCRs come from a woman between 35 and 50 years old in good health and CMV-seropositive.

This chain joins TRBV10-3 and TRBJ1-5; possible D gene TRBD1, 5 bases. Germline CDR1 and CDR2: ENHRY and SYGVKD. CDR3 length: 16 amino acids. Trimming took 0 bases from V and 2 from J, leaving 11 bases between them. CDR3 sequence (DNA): TGTGCCATCAGTGAGTCGTGGGGCGGGGGCAATCAGCCCCAGCATTTT. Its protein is CAISESWGGGNQPQHF.

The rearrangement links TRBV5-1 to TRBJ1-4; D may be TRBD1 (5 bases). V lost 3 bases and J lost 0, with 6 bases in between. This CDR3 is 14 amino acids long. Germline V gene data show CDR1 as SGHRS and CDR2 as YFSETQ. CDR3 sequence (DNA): TGCGCCAGCAGCTCGGGGGCAACTAATGAAAAACTGTTTTTT. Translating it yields CASSSGATNEKLFF.

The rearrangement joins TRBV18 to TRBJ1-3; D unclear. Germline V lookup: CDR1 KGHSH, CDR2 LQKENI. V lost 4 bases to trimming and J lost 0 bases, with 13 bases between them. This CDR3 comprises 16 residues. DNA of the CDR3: TGTGCCAGCTCACGCGGGTCCTCTTCCTCTGGAAACACCATATATTTT. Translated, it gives CASSRGSSSSGNTIYF.

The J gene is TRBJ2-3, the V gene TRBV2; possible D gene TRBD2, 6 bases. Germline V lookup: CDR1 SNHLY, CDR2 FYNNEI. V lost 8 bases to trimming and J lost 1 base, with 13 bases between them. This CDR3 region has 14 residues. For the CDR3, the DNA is TGTGCCAGCCGATGGGGAGGTCGCACAGATACGCAGTATTTT. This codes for CASRWGGRTDTQYF. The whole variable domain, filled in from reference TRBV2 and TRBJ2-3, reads EPEVTQTPSHQVTQMGQEVILRCVPISNHLYFYWYRQILGQKVEFLVSFYNNEISEKSEIFDDQFSVERPDGSNFTLKIRSTKLEDSAMYFCASRWGGRTDTQYFGPGTRLTVL.

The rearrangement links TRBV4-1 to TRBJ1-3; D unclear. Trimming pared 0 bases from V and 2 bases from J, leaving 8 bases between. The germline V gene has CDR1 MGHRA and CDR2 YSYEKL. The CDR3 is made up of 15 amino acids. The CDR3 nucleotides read TGCGCCAGCAGCCAAGATGGGCTTGCTGGAAACACCATATATTTT. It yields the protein CASSQDGLAGNTIYF.

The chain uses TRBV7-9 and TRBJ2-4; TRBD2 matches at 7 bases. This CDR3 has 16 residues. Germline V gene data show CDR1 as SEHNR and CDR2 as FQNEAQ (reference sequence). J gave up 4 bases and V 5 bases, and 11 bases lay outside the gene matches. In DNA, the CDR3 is TGTGCCAGCAGCGCGCCCCTAGCGGATGAGAAAAACATTCAGTACTTC. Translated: CASSAPLADEKNIQYF.

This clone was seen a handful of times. The CDR3 reads CASSLRQGSYEQYF. CDR3 nucleotide sequence: TGTGCCAGCAGTTTAAGACAGGGGAGCTACGAGCAGTACTTC. This chain links TRBV27 with TRBJ2-7; 8 nucleotides line up with TRBD1. CDR3 length: 14 residues. After removal of 2 bases from V and 3 bases from J, the junction contained 3 bases not matched to a gene. CDR1 MNHEY and CDR2 SMNVEV come from the germline V gene (reference sequence).

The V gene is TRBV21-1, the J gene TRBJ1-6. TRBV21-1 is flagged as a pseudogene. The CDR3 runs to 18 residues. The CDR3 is CASSRSLKSRRNNSPLHF. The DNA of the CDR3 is TGTGCCAGCAGCAGGTCCCTTAAAAGTCGGAGGAATAATTCACCCCTCCACTTT.

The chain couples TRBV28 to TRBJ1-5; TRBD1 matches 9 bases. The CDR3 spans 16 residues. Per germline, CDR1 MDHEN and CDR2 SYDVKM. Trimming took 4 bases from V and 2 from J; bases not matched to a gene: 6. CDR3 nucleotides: TGTGCCAGCAGTTCCCTTGACAGGGGGGGCAATCAGCCCCAGCATTTT. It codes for CASSSLDRGGNQPQHF.

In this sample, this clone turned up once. CDR3 region: CASSKWTANSPLHF. CDR3 nucleotide sequence: TGTGCCAGCAGTAAGTGGACAGCAAATTCACCCCTCCACTTT. V usage is TRBV27 and J usage is TRBJ1-6; D is perhaps TRBD1 (6 bases). This CDR3 has 14 residues. V was pared by 5 bases and J by 7 bases, with 12 bases between. The germline CDR1 and CDR2 sequences are MNHEY and SMNVEV (reference sequence).

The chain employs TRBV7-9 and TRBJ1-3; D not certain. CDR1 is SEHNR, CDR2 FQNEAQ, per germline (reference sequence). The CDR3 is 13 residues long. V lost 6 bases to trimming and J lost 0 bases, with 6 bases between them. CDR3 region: CASRGVSGNTIYF. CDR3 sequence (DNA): TGTGCCAGCAGAGGAGTCTCTGGAAACACCATATATTTT.

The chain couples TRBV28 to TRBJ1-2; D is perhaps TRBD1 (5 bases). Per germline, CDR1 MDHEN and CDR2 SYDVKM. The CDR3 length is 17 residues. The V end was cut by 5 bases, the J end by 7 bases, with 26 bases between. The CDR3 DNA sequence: TGTGCCAGCAGTCCCCTCGGGGGTAGTGTACAACGTTTTGGCTACACCTTC. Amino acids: CASSPLGGSVQRFGYTF.

CDR3 sequence (DNA): TGTGCAAGTCGCTTAACGAAGAAGGACTTGAACACTGAAGCTTTCTTT. Residues: CASRLTKKDLNTEAFF. V usage is TRBV12-2 and J usage is TRBJ1-1. TRBV12-2 is noted as a pseudogene. The CDR3 runs 16 residues.

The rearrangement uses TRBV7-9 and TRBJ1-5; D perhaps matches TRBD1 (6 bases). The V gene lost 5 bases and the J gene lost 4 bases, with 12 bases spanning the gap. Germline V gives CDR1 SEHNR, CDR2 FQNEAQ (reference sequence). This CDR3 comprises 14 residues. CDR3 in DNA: TGTGCCAGCAGCGATAACAGGGTAAATCAGCCCCAGCATTTT. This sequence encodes CASSDNRVNQPQHF.

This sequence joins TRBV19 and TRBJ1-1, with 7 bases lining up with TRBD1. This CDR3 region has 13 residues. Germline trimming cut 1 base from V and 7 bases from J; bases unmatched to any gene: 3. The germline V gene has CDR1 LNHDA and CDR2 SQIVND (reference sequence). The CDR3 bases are TGTGCCAGTAGTATAGGGGGACAGAGTGAAGCTTTCTTT. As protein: CASSIGGQSEAFF.

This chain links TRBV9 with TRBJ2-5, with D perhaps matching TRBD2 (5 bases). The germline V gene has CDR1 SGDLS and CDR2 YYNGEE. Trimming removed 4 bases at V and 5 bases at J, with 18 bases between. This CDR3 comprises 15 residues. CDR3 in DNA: TGTGCCAGCAGCCCACGGACTGGACGGGTGGAGACCCAGTACTTC. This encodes CASSPRTGRVETQYF.

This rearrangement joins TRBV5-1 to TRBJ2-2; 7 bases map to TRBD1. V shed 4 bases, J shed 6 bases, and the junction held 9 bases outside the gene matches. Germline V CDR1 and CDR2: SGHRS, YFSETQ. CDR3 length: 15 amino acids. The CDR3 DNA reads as TGCGCCAGCAGCCTGGGACAGAGAGGACCCGGGGAGCTGTTTTTT. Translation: CASSLGQRGPGELFF.

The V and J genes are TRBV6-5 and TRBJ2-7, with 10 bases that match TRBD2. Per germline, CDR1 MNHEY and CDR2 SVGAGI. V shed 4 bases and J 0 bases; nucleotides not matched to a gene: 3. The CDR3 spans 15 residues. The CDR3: CASSSWTSGSYEQYF. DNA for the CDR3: TGTGCCAGCAGTTCGTGGACTAGCGGCTCCTACGAGCAGTACTTC.

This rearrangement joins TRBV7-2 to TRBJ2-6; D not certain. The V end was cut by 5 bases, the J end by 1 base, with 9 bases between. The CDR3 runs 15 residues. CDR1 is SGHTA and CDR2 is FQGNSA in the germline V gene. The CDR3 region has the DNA TGTGCCAGCAGCGTGAGGCAGTCTGGGGCCAACGTCCTGACTTTC. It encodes CASSVRQSGANVLTF. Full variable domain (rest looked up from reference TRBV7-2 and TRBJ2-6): GAGVSQSPSNKVTEKGKDVELRCDPISGHTALYWYRQSLGQGLEFLIYFQGNSAPDKSGLPSDRFSAERTGGSVSTLTIQRTQQEDSAVYLCASSVRQSGANVLTFGAGSRLTVL.

This CDR3 is CASSLAEGESYEQYF. CDR3 DNA: TGCGCCAGCAGCTTGGCAGAGGGGGAATCCTACGAGCAGTACTTC. J is TRBJ2-7 and V is TRBV5-1; a possible D gene is TRBD1 (6 bases). Trimming stripped 0 bases from V and 1 base from J, with 11 bases between. The CDR3 runs to 15 residues. Germline V CDR1 and CDR2: SGHRS, YFSETQ.

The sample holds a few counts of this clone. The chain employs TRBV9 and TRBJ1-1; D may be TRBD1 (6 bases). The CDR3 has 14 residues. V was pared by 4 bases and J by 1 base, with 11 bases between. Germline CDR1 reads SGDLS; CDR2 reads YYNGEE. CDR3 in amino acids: CASSKGEGNTEAFF. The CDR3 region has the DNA TGTGCCAGCAGCAAGGGGGAAGGGAACACTGAAGCTTTCTTT.

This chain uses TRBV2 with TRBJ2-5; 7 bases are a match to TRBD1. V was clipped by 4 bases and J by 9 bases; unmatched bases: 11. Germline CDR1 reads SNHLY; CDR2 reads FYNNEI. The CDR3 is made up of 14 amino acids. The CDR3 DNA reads TGTGCCAGCAGTGTTAGGGGGCTGGGAAGCGCCCAGTACTTC. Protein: CASSVRGLGSAQYF.

In DNA, the CDR3 is TGTGCCAGCAGCCCTACAGGGGGCGTAGAGACCCAGTACTTC. Amino acids: CASSPTGGVETQYF. This chain links TRBV7-3 with TRBJ2-5, with 9 bases that match TRBD1. Germline V lookup: CDR1 SGHTA, CDR2 FQGTGA. J lost 4 bases, V lost 5 bases, and 5 bases had no gene match. The CDR3 contains 14 residues.

The CDR3 nucleotides are TGCGCCAGCAGCGACAAATATCAGCCCCAGCATTTT. Encoded protein: CASSDKYQPQHF. The chain is built from TRBV10-2 and TRBJ1-5; D gene ambiguous. V was cut by 6 bases and J by 5 bases, with 8 bases left in between. The CDR3 has 12 residues. Germline values: CDR1 WSHSY, CDR2 SAAADI.

Here the CDR3 DNA reads TGTGCCAGCAGAGACAGTAGCTATGGCTACACCTTC. Translated: CASRDSSYGYTF. The rearrangement links TRBV28 to TRBJ1-2; a possible D gene is TRBD1 (5 bases). The CDR3 sequence is 12 residues long. V dropped 6 bases and J dropped 4 bases, with 9 bases sitting between them. Germline CDR1 reads MDHEN; CDR2 reads SYDVKM.

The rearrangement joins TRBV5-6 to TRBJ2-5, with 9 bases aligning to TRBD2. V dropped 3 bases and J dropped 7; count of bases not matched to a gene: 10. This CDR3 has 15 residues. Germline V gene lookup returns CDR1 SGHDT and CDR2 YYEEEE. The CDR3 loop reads CASSWGSGSLRTQYF. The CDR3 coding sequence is TGTGCCAGCAGCTGGGGTAGCGGGAGTCTCCGGACCCAGTACTTC.

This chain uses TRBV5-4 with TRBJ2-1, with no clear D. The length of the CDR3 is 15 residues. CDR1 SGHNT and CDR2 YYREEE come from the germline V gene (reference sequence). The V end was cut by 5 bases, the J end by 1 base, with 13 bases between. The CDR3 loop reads CASSPSTESYNEQFF. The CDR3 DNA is TGTGCCAGCAGTCCTAGTACGGAATCCTACAATGAGCAGTTCTTC.

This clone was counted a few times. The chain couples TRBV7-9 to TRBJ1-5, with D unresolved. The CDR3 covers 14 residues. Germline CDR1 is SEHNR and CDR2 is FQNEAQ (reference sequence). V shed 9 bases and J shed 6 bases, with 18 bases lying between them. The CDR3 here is CASSSSRRSQPQHF. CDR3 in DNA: TGTGCCAGTTCCAGCTCCCGAAGGAGTCAGCCCCAGCATTTT.

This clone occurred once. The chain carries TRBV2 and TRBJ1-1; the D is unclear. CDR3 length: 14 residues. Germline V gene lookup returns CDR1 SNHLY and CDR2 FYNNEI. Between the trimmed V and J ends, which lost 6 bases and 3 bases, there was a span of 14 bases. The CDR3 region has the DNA TGTGCCAGCAGGACCGGAGAGGGAGACACTGAAGCTTTCTTT. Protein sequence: CASRTGEGDTEAFF.